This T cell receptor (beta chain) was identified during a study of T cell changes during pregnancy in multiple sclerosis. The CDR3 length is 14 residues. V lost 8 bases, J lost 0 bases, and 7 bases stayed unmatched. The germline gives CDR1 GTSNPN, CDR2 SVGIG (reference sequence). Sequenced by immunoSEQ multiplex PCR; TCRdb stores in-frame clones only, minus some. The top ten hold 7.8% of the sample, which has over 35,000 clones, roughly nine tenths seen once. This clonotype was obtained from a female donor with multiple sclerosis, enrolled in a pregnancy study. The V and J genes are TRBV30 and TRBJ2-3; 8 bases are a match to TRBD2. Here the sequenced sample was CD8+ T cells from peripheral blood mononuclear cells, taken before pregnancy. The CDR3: CARGGLTSTDTQYF. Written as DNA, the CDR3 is TGTGCCCGGGGGGGGCTTACTAGCACAGATACGCAGTATTTT. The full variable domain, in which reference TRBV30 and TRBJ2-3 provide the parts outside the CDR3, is SQTIHQWPATLVQPVGSPLSLECTVEGTSNPNLYWYRQAAGRGLQLLFYSVGIGQISSEVPQNLSASRPQDRQFILSSKKLLLSDSGFYLCARGGLTSTDTQYFGPGTRLTVL.